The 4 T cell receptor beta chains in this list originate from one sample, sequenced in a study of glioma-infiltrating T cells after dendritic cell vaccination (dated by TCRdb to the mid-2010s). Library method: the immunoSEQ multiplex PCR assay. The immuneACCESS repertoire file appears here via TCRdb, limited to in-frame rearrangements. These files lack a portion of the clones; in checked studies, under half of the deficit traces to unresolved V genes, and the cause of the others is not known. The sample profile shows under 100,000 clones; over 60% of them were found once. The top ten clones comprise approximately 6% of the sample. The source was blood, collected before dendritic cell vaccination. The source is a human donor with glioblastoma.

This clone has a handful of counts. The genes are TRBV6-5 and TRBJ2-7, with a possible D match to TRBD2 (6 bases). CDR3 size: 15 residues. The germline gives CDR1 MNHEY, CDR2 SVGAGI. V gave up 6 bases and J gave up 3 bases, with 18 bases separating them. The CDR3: CASRVAGTLDYEQYF. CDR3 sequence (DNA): TGTGCCAGCAGGGTGGCCGGGACTTTGGACTACGAGCAGTACTTC.

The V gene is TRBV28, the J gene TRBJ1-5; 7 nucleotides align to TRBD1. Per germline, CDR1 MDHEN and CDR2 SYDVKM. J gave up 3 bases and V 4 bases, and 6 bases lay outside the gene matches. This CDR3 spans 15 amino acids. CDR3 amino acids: CASSSRGTNNQPQHF. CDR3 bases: TGTGCCAGCAGTTCCAGGGGGACGAACAATCAGCCCCAGCATTTT.

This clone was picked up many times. CDR3 sequence: CASSSWTAPGGNTIYF. CDR3 in DNA: TGTGCCAGCAGTTCCTGGACAGCCCCGGGAGGAAACACCATATATTTT. The rearrangement uses TRBV28 and TRBJ1-3, with D maybe TRBD1 (6 bases). V was shortened by 4 bases and J by 4 bases, with 17 bases between the two germline ends. CDR3 length: 16 amino acids. The germline V gene has CDR1 MDHEN and CDR2 SYDVKM. Supplemented by reference TRBV28 and TRBJ1-3, the full variable domain reads DVKVTQSSRYLVKRTGEKVFLECVQDMDHENMFWYRQDPGLGLRLIYFSYDVKMKEKGDIPEGYSVSREKKERFSLILESASTNQTSMYLCASSSWTAPGGNTIYFGEGSWLTVV.

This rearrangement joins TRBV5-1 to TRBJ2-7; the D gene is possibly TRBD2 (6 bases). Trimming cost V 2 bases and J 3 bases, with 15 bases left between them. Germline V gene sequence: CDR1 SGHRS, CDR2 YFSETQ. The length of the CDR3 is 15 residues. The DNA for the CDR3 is TGCGCCAGCAGCTTACTCGATCAGGGAGGCTACGAGCAGTACTTC. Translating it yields CASSLLDQGGYEQYF.